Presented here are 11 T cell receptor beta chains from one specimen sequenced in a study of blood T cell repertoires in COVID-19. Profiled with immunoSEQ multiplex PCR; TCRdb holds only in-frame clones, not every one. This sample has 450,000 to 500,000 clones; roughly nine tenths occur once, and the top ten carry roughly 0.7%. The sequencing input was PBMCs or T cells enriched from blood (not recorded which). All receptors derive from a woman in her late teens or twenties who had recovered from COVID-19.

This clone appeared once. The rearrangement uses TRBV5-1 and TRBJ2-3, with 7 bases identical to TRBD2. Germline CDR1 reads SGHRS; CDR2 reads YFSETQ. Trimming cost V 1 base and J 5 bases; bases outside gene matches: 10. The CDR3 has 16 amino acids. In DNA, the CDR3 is TGCGCCAGCAGCTTGTCCAGCGGGGTCGTGCAAGATACGCAGTATTTT. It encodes CASSLSSGVVQDTQYF.

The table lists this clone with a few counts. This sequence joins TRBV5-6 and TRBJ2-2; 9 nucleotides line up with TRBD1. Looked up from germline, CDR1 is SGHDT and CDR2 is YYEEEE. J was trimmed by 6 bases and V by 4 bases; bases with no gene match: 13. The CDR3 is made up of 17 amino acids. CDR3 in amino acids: CASSLDRGAMGPGELFF. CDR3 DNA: TGTGCCAGCAGCCTGGACAGGGGAGCCATGGGACCCGGGGAGCTGTTTTTT.

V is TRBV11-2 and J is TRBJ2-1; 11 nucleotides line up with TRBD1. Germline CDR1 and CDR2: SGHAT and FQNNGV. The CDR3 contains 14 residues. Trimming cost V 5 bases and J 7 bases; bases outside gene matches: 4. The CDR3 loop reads CASSKGQGENEQFF. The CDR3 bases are TGTGCCAGCAGCAAGGGACAGGGGGAGAATGAGCAGTTCTTC.

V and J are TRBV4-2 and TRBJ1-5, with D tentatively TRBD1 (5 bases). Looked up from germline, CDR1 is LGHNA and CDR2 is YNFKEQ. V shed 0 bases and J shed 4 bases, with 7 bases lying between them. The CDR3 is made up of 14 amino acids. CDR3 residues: CASSQDRENQPQHF. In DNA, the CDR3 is TGTGCCAGCAGCCAAGACAGGGAAAATCAGCCCCAGCATTTT.

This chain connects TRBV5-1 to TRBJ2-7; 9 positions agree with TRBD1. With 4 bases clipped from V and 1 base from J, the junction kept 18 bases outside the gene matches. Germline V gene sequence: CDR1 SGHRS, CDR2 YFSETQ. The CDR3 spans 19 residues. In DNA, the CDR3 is TGCGCCAGCAGCCCCTCTGGAGGGACAGGGCGGGTAATATCCTACGAGCAGTACTTC. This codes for CASSPSGGTGRVISYEQYF. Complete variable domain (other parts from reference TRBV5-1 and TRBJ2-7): KAGVTQTPRYLIKTRGQQVTLSCSPISGHRSVSWYQQTPGQGLQFLFEYFSETQRNKGNFPGRFSGRQFSNSRSEMNVSTLELGDSALYLCASSPSGGTGRVISYEQYFGPGTRLTVT.

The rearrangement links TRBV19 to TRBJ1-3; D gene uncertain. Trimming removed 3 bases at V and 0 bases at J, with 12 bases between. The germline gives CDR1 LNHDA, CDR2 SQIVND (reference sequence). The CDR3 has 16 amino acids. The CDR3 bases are TGTGCCAGTAGTATTCCTCGACGGAGCTCTGGAAACACCATATATTTT. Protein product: CASSIPRRSSGNTIYF.

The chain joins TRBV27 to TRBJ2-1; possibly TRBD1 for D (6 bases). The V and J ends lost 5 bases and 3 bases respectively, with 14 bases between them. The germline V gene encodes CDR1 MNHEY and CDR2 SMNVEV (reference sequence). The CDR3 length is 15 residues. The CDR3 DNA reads TGTGCCAGCAGTCCCTGGACAGAGCACTACAATGAGCAGTTCTTC. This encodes CASSPWTEHYNEQFF.

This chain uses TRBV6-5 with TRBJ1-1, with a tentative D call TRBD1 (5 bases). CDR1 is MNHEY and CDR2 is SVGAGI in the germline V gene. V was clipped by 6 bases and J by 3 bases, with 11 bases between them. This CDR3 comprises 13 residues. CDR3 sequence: CASRFAGDTEAFF. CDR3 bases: TGTGCCAGCAGGTTTGCGGGGGACACTGAAGCTTTCTTT.

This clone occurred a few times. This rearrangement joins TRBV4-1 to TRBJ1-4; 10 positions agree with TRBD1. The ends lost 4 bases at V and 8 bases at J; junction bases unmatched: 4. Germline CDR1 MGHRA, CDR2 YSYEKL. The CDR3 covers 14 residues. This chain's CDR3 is CASSPGQGGEKLFF. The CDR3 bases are TGCGCCAGCAGCCCCGGACAGGGGGGAGAAAAACTGTTTTTT.

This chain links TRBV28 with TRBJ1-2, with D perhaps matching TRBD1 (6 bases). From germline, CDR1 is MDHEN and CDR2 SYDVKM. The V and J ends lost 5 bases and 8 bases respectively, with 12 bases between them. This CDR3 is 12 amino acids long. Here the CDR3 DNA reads TGTGCCAGCAGTGGGGGCGCCAAGGGCTACACCTTC. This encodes CASSGGAKGYTF.

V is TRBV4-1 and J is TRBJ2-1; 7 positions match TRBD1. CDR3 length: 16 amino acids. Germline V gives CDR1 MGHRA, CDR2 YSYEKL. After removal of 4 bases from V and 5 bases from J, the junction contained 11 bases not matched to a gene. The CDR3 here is CASSPSGRQGHNEQFF. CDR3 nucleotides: TGCGCCAGCAGCCCCTCGGGGAGACAGGGTCACAATGAGCAGTTCTTC.